The rows below give T cell receptor beta chains drawn from one sample of a study of blood T cell repertoires in COVID-19. Assay: immunoSEQ multiplex PCR; the TCRdb copy retains only in-frame clones and omits some. Of about 110,000 clones listed, around nine tenths are singletons. The material sequenced was peripheral blood. Every receptor here comes from a woman in her 30s with acute or convalescent COVID-19. The CDR3 runs from the conserved cysteine through the conserved F or W. The D gene is left open where the match is weak. Expanded clones get a size class; other rows say once, few or many, or leave the size out.

>.|TRBJ2-7|.|TRBV14
TGTGCCAGCAGCCAATGGGCCAGGGCCTCCTACGAGCAGTACTTC
CASSQWARASYEQYF
>.|TRBJ2-1|.|TRBV3-1/TRBV3-2
TGTGCCAGCAGCCAAGATCTGTCAGGGGTGGCTGAGCAGTTCTTC
CASSQDLSGVAEQFF
>TRBD2|TRBJ2-7|once|TRBV6-5
TGTGCCAGCAGTTACTTCGCTAGCGGGGACTCCTACGAGCAGTACTTC
CASSYFASGDSYEQYF
>.|TRBJ2-1|.|TRBV12-3/TRBV12-4
TGTGCCAGCAGTTTCGCGGGGAAGGAGCAGTTCTTC
CASSFAGKEQFF
>TRBD2|TRBJ2-7|once|TRBV7-8
TGTGCCAGCAGCCAACAGGGACTAGCCACCTCCTACGAGCAGTACTTC
CASSQQGLATSYEQYF
>.|TRBJ1-4|.|TRBV7-9
TGTGCCAGCAGCCTAGACAGTGAACTGTTTTTT
CASSLDSELFF
>.|TRBJ1-2|.|TRBV21-1
TGTGCCAGCAGCATAGAGTTCGGCTACACCTTC
CASSIEFGYTF
>.|TRBJ2-3|.|TRBV7-9
TGTGCCAGCAACCCCCTAGACACAGATACGCAGTATTTT
CASNPLDTDTQYF
>.|TRBJ1-2|.|TRBV7-2
TGTGCCAGCAGCTTAGGGGGCACAGGACCCTATGGCTACACCTTC
CASSLGGTGPYGYTF
>.|TRBJ2-7|.|TRBV2
TGTGCCAGCCGAGGGTACGAGCAGTACTTC
CASRGYEQYF
>TRBD1|TRBJ1-5|.|TRBV19
TGTGCCAGTAGTGGAGGGGGCAGTCAGCCCCAGCATTTT
CASSGGGSQPQHF
>TRBD2|TRBJ2-1|.|TRBV30
TGTGCCTGGGGGACTAGCGGGAGCCCTGGGAGCGATGAGCAGTTCTTC
CAWGTSGSPGSDEQFF
>TRBD2|TRBJ2-1|.|TRBV6-5
TGTGCCAGCAGTTACTCATTGCGGGGGAGTTACAATGAGCAGTTCTTC
CASSYSLRGSYNEQFF
>TRBD1|TRBJ1-5|.|TRBV19
TGTGCCACCGCGTGGACAGGAAACAATCAGCCCCAGCATTTT
CATAWTGNNQPQHF
>TRBD2|TRBJ2-2|once|TRBV11-3
TGTGCCAACCGGGGAGCGGGGGGGCCCGGGGAGCTGTTTTTT
CANRGAGGPGELFF
>TRBD1|TRBJ2-5|.|TRBV7-9
TGTGCCAGCAGCCTAGGACAGGACAAGGCGGAGACCCAGTACTTC
CASSLGQDKAETQYF
>TRBD2|TRBJ2-5|.|TRBV29-1
TGCAGCGTTGCGGCTAGCGGGGTAGTAGAGACCCAGTACTTC
CSVAASGVVETQYF
>.|TRBJ2-3|.|TRBV4-3
TGCGCCAGCAGCCAAGGGGTAGCGTCAGATACGCAGTATTTT
CASSQGVASDTQYF
>.|TRBJ2-2|.|TRBV5-4
TGTGCCAGCAGCTTGTTTTCCCAGAGCCGGGGGACCGGGGAGCTGTTTTTT
CASSLFSQSRGTGELFF
>TRBD2|TRBJ2-1|.|TRBV15
TGTGCCACCAGCCCTCGATTAGCGGGGGGCCGGAATGAGCAGTTCTTC
CATSPRLAGGRNEQFF
>TRBD2|TRBJ2-3|.|TRBV11-2
TGTGCCAGCAGCCCCGGGGGGGGAGTGACAGATACGCAGTATTTT
CASSPGGGVTDTQYF
>.|TRBJ2-1|once|TRBV9
TGTGCCAGCAGCGTAGGAAGCACCTACAATGAGCAGTTCTTC
CASSVGSTYNEQFF
>.|TRBJ1-4|.|TRBV7-8
TGTGCCAGCAGCCGAGTGACATTCCCAAATGAAAAACTGTTTTTT
CASSRVTFPNEKLFF
>.|TRBJ1-2|.|TRBV5-8
TGTGCCAGCAGCTTCGAGCGGGGCCCCGATTTAATTGGCTACACCTTC
CASSFERGPDLIGYTF
>.|TRBJ2-5|.|TRBV19
TGTGCCAGTAGTGTAACGGGGGATAAAGAGACCCAGTACTTC
CASSVTGDKETQYF
>.|TRBJ1-2|.|TRBV29-1
TGCAGCGTTGACGCGCGATTCAGGGGCTACACCTTC
CSVDARFRGYTF
>.|TRBJ2-7|.|TRBV19
TGTGCCAGTATGGGAGGTACATCTTTCTCCGAGCAGTACTTC
CASMGGTSFSEQYF
>.|TRBJ1-5|once|TRBV28
TGTGCCAGCAGTTTTTCAGGCGCGCCGGGCAATCAGCCCCAGCATTTT
CASSFSGAPGNQPQHF
>.|TRBJ1-2|once|TRBV14
TGTGCCAGCAGCCGTCAGGGATATGGCTACACCTTC
CASSRQGYGYTF
>TRBD2|TRBJ2-7|.|TRBV11-2
TGTGCCAGCAGCATAGGACTAGCGATCTCCTACGAGCAGTACTTC
CASSIGLAISYEQYF
>TRBD1|TRBJ2-1|.|TRBV27
TGTGCCAGCAGTTTTGTCGGGTCGGGACAGCTTTACAATGAGCAGTTCTTC
CASSFVGSGQLYNEQFF
>TRBD2|TRBJ2-5|.|TRBV29-1
TGCAGCGCCGAGACTAGCGGCCAAGGGACCCAGTACTTC
CSAETSGQGTQYF
>TRBD1|TRBJ1-2|.|TRBV3-1/TRBV3-2
TGTGCCAGCAGCCAATCCGGACAGGGCGATGGCTACACCTTC
CASSQSGQGDGYTF
>TRBD1|TRBJ1-1|.|TRBV9
TGTGCCAGCAGCGCGCGACAGGGGAGGACTGAAGCTTTCTTT
CASSARQGRTEAFF
>TRBD2|TRBJ2-3|.|TRBV5-8
TGTGCCAGCAGTCGACTAGCGGGAGCAGATACGCAGTATTTT
CASSRLAGADTQYF
>.|TRBJ2-4|.|TRBV7-2
TGTGCCAGCAGCTTAGTTGGTAGGGAGACCGTCTCAGCCAAAAACATTCAGTACTTC
CASSLVGRETVSAKNIQYF
>TRBD1|TRBJ2-3|once|TRBV6-2/TRBV6-3
TGTGCCAGCAGTTCCGACAGGGTGCCAGATACGCAGTATTTT
CASSSDRVPDTQYF
>TRBD1|TRBJ1-2|.|TRBV7-2
TGTGCCAGCAGCTTAGGAGGGCAGGGGGCGTATGGCTACACCTTC
CASSLGGQGAYGYTF
>.|TRBJ2-5|.|TRBV9
TGTGCCAGCAGCCCCCTCCAGTACCAAGAGACCCAGTACTTC
CASSPLQYQETQYF
>.|TRBJ1-2|.|TRBV5-6
TGTGCCAGCAGCTTGGTAACTAGCTATGGCTACACCTTC
CASSLVTSYGYTF
>TRBD1|TRBJ2-2|.|TRBV7-9
TGTGCCAGCAGCTTAGAAGAGACAGGGGGCAACACCGGGGAGCTGTTTTTT
CASSLEETGGNTGELFF
>.|TRBJ2-2|once|TRBV7-9
TGTGCCAGCAGCCGGTGGGCTCAGTCCACCGGGGAGCTGTTTTTT
CASSRWAQSTGELFF
>TRBD1|TRBJ1-5|.|TRBV18
TGTGCCAGCTCACCCGGACAGGGGAACAATCAGCCCCAGCATTTT
CASSPGQGNNQPQHF
>.|TRBJ2-1|.|TRBV6-2/TRBV6-3
TGTGCCAGCAGCACATTCGAAGGGGGAAGCTCCTACAATGAGCAGTTCTTC
CASSTFEGGSSYNEQFF
>.|TRBJ1-4|.|TRBV19
TGTGCCAGTAGTATAGGAGCAGGAGGCGGTAATGAAAAACTGTTTTTT
CASSIGAGGGNEKLFF
>.|TRBJ1-2|.|TRBV18
TGTGCCAGCTCACCACTTCCGCCAGGGGATCTGAATGGCTACACCTTC
CASSPLPPGDLNGYTF
>.|TRBJ1-2|.|TRBV10-3
TGTGCCACCGGACAGCAGGCATATGGCTACACCTTC
CATGQQAYGYTF
>.|TRBJ1-1|.|TRBV19
TGTGCCAGTAGTTCACGGATGACGGGTAACACTGAAGCTTTCTTT
CASSSRMTGNTEAFF
>.|TRBJ1-4|.|TRBV10-3
TGTGCCATCAGTGAAAGGGGCGACGAAAAACTGTTTTTT
CAISERGDEKLFF
>TRBD1|TRBJ1-1|.|TRBV5-4
TGTGCCAGCAGCTTTCAGGGGGTCACTGAAGCTTTCTTT
CASSFQGVTEAFF
>TRBD1|TRBJ1-4|.|TRBV6-1
TGTGCCAGCAGTGAAGTAGTCAGGACAGGGCGTGAAAAACTGTTTTTT
CASSEVVRTGREKLFF
>.|TRBJ1-5|.|TRBV28
TGTGCCAGCAGTTTATTGGCAGGGGTCCTCAATCAGCCCCAGCATTTT
CASSLLAGVLNQPQHF
>.|TRBJ1-3|once|TRBV9
TGTGCCAGCAGCGTGAGGGCCGTTGGCTCTGGAAACACCATATATTTT
CASSVRAVGSGNTIYF